This T cell receptor beta chain was found in a study of human T cells and chemical hapten exposure. Time point in this sample: patch test 1, 2 weeks after DPC sensitization. This sample's treatment: therapeutic diphenylcyclopropenone sensitization with weekly scalp DPC. One entry per CDR3 protein results from TCRdb running MiXCR on the RACE reads. The sample contains under 200,000 distinct CDR3 sequences, approximately 14% of which appear only once. The V segment lost 6 bases and the J segment 6 bases; nucleotides outside the gene matches: 9. Per germline, CDR1 SQVTM and CDR2 ANQGSEA. The CDR3 is 13 amino acids.

The sample here was whole blood, taken in connection with sensitization to the hapten diphenylcyclopropenone (DPC). The receptor was isolated from a woman in her 30s with alopecia areata. Some clones in this sample may be carry-over from other donors' samples. The J gene is TRBJ2-7, the V gene TRBV29-1, with 9 bases fitting TRBD1. The chain's CDR3 is CSVSRDRVSEQYF. In DNA form, the CDR3 reads TGCAGCGTCTCCCGGGACAGGGTATCCGAGCAGTACTTC.